Shown below are 22 T cell receptor beta chains from a single sample sequenced in a study of blood T cell repertoires in COVID-19. Assay used: immunoSEQ multiplex PCR; TCRdb lists only in-frame clones, some missing. In the table there are fewer than 500,000 clones, approximately 86% of which are singletons. The sequenced material came from PBMCs or T cells enriched from blood (not recorded which). All receptors derive from a woman younger than 35 who had recovered from COVID-19.

This chain uses TRBV5-1 with TRBJ2-7, with 8 bases that match TRBD1. CDR3 length: 14 amino acids. With 3 bases clipped from V and 5 bases from J, the junction kept 7 bases outside the gene matches. CDR1 and CDR2 (germline): SGHRS, YFSETQ. CDR3 loop: CASSWGQVPNEQYF. DNA for the CDR3: TGCGCCAGCAGCTGGGGACAGGTACCTAACGAGCAGTACTTC.

J is TRBJ2-2 and V is TRBV27, with 8 bases that match TRBD2. V dropped 3 bases and J dropped 0; count of bases not matched to a gene: 3. Germline V gene data show CDR1 as MNHEY and CDR2 as SMNVEV (reference sequence). The CDR3 is made up of 16 amino acids. Written as DNA, the CDR3 is TGTGCCAGCAGTTTTAGCGGGGCCGCGAACACCGGGGAGCTGTTTTTT. Its translation: CASSFSGAANTGELFF.

The chain joins TRBV5-6 to TRBJ1-1, with TRBD1 as a possible D gene (6 bases). CDR3 size: 16 residues. V dropped 4 bases and J dropped 4 bases, with 20 bases sitting between them. Germline-derived CDR1 and CDR2 are SGHDT and YYEEEE. The chain's CDR3 is CASSTPGPTGITEAFF. For the CDR3, the DNA is TGTGCCAGCAGCACACCGGGACCCACAGGGATCACTGAAGCTTTCTTT. Full variable domain (outside the CDR3, taken from reference TRBV5-6 and TRBJ1-1): DAGVTQSPTHLIKTRGQQVTLRCSPKSGHDTVSWYQQALGQGPQFIFQYYEEEERQRGNFPDRFSGHQFPNYSSELNVNALLLGDSALYLCASSTPGPTGITEAFFGQGTRLTVV.

The chain links TRBV4-1 to TRBJ1-2, with D unclear. CDR1 MGHRA and CDR2 YSYEKL come from the germline V gene. The CDR3 is 16 amino acids. The V end lost 0 bases, the J end lost 4 bases, and 15 bases lay between the germline ends. The CDR3 coding sequence is TGCGCCAGCAGCCAAGAGTCCCGGGCCGCGGGCTATGGCTACACCTTC. It encodes CASSQESRAAGYGYTF.

The chain joins TRBV4-1 to TRBJ1-5; 7 bases are a match to TRBD1. Germline CDR1 MGHRA, CDR2 YSYEKL. The CDR3 consists of 14 residues. The trim removed 4 bases at V and 2 bases at J, leaving 2 bases unmatched. For the CDR3, the DNA is TGCGCCAGCAGCCCCGGGACAGGCAATCAGCCCCAGCATTTT. Translated: CASSPGTGNQPQHF.

The chain links TRBV3-1 (or the pseudogene TRBV3-2) to TRBJ1-5; tentative D call: TRBD1 (6 bases). Germline loops: CDR1 LGHDT, CDR2 YNNKEL (reference sequence). The CDR3 consists of 16 residues. The germline V and J ends were trimmed by 10 bases and 7 bases, with 26 bases remaining between them. The CDR3 sequence: CATILSHQGQGQPQHF. In nucleotides, the CDR3 is TGTGCCACCATCCTTTCCCACCAGGGACAAGGGCAGCCCCAGCATTTT.

The rearrangement links TRBV14 to TRBJ2-7, with 13 nucleotides matching TRBD2. Germline assignment: CDR1 SGHDN and CDR2 FVKESK. CDR3 length: 19 amino acids. Unmatched junction bases numbered 17, after V lost 2 bases and J lost 7 bases. The chain's CDR3 is CASSQSWTSGGRPLGEQYF. The CDR3 nucleotides read TGTGCCAGCAGCCAATCCTGGACTAGCGGGGGAAGACCCCTCGGGGAGCAGTACTTC.

The chain is built from TRBV7-2 and TRBJ1-2; perhaps TRBD1 as D (5 bases). Germline CDR1 SGHTA, CDR2 FQGNSA. This CDR3 has 14 residues. Trimming stripped 5 bases from V and 4 bases from J, with 14 bases between. CDR3 sequence reads: CASSPQDRFYGYTF. Written as DNA, the CDR3 is TGTGCCAGCAGCCCCCAAGACAGATTCTATGGCTACACCTTC.

This chain links TRBV10-3 with TRBJ2-7; maybe TRBD1 (5 bases). In germline, CDR1 is ENHRY, CDR2 SYGVKD. The CDR3 spans 14 residues. V was trimmed by 11 bases and J by 5 bases, leaving 22 bases between them. As DNA, the CDR3 is TGTGCCCAATCAAAGGCAGGGTCAAGCGACGAGCAGTACTTC. Translated: CAQSKAGSSDEQYF.

The CDR3 region has the DNA TGTGCCAGCAGCCTCCCGACAGGGCGGAGCACTGAAGCTTTCTTT. Its protein is CASSLPTGRSTEAFF. V usage is TRBV3-1 (or the pseudogene TRBV3-2) and J usage is TRBJ1-1, with 7 bases lining up with TRBD1. The CDR3 is 15 residues long. CDR1 LGHDT and CDR2 YNNKEL come from the germline V gene (reference sequence). Trimming at V came to 4 bases and at J to 4 bases, leaving 9 bases not matched to a gene.

This sequence joins TRBV2 and TRBJ1-1; D gene ambiguous. CDR3 length: 12 residues. Germline V gene data show CDR1 as SNHLY and CDR2 as FYNNEI. Trimming removed 8 bases at V and 4 bases at J, with 11 bases between. This chain's CDR3 is CASELGGTEAFF. In DNA form, the CDR3 reads TGTGCCAGCGAGCTAGGAGGCACTGAAGCTTTCTTT. The whole variable domain, filled in from reference TRBV2 and TRBJ1-1, reads EPEVTQTPSHQVTQMGQEVILRCVPISNHLYFYWYRQILGQKVEFLVSFYNNEISEKSEIFDDQFSVERPDGSNFTLKIRSTKLEDSAMYFCASELGGTEAFFGQGTRLTVV.

The V call is TRBV5-4, the J call TRBJ1-1; D may be TRBD1 (6 bases). Germline V gene sequence: CDR1 SGHNT, CDR2 YYREEE (reference sequence). Trimming removed 4 bases at V and 0 bases at J, with 10 bases between. The length of the CDR3 is 14 residues. CDR3 coding DNA: TGTGCCAGCAGCCCAGGGGAAGTGAACACTGAAGCTTTCTTT. It is translated as CASSPGEVNTEAFF.

The V gene is TRBV6-5, the J gene TRBJ2-7; 9 nucleotides align to TRBD1. The CDR3 sequence is 14 residues long. Germline V gives CDR1 MNHEY, CDR2 SVGAGI. After removal of 5 bases from V and 4 bases from J, the junction contained 6 bases not matched to a gene. The CDR3 sequence: CASSRGQGNYEQYF. CDR3 bases: TGTGCCAGCAGTCGTGGACAGGGGAATTACGAGCAGTACTTC.

The chain couples TRBV7-2 to TRBJ1-2, with TRBD1 as a possible D gene (5 bases). V was shortened by 5 bases and J by 1 base, with 23 bases between the two germline ends. The CDR3 is 18 amino acids. CDR1 SGHTA and CDR2 FQGNSA come from the germline V gene. The chain's CDR3 is CASSPRSLALGLNYGYTF. CDR3 in DNA: TGTGCCAGCAGCCCCAGGTCCCTGGCCCTGGGGCTTAACTATGGCTACACCTTC.

The J gene is TRBJ1-2, the V gene TRBV3-1 (or the pseudogene TRBV3-2); possibly TRBD1 for D (5 bases). This CDR3 region has 15 residues. V lost 0 bases to trimming and J lost 1 base, with 9 bases between them. Germline values: CDR1 LGHDT, CDR2 YNNKEL (reference sequence). DNA of the CDR3: TGTGCCAGCAGCCAAGAAGGAGGGGATAACTATGGCTACACCTTC. It translates to CASSQEGGDNYGYTF.

The V gene is TRBV19, the J gene TRBJ1-3; D uncertain. The germline V gene encodes CDR1 LNHDA and CDR2 SQIVND (reference sequence). The V end lost 1 base, the J end lost 3 bases, and 4 bases lay between the germline ends. The CDR3 totals 13 residues. This CDR3 reads CASSIVGGNTIYF. The CDR3 coding sequence is TGTGCCAGTAGTATAGTCGGTGGAAACACCATATATTTT.

For this clone: A junction end diverges from the germline sequence, so it may reflect a read error. This chain joins TRBV24-1 and TRBJ1-2, with D tentatively TRBD1 (6 bases). Germline assignment: CDR1 KGHDR and CDR2 SFDVKD. This CDR3 comprises 11 residues. The CDR3 is CATFNRALGSF. CDR3 sequence (DNA): TGTGCCACCTTCAACAGGGCCCTAGGATCCTTC.

J is TRBJ1-1 and V is TRBV30; the D is unclear. The ends were cut back, 0 bases at V and 1 base at J, with 15 bases in the middle. The germline V gene has CDR1 GTSNPN and CDR2 SVGIG (reference sequence). The length of the CDR3 is 16 residues. The CDR3 DNA sequence: TGTGCCTGGAGTGTCAGACCCCCGGGAGGGAACACTGAAGCTTTCTTT. This encodes CAWSVRPPGGNTEAFF.

This chain connects TRBV4-2 to TRBJ1-2; 12 nucleotides match TRBD1. The CDR3 is 18 amino acids. With 0 bases clipped from V and 1 base from J, the junction kept 6 bases outside the gene matches. From germline, CDR1 is LGHNA and CDR2 YNFKEQ. The CDR3 is CASSQEAGTGGFNYGYTF. CDR3 coding DNA: TGTGCCAGCAGCCAAGAGGCCGGGACAGGGGGCTTTAACTATGGCTACACCTTC.

As concerns this clone: The sample has other DNA sequences that encode this CDR3 too. The chain couples TRBV5-4 to TRBJ2-1; D is uncertain. Between the trimmed V and J ends, which lost 0 bases and 6 bases, there was a span of 4 bases. Germline lookup yields CDR1 SGHNT and CDR2 YYREEE (reference sequence). CDR3 length equals 12 residues. The CDR3 coding sequence is TGTGCCAGCAGCTTGGCCGGCAATGAGCAGTTCTTC. It translates to CASSLAGNEQFF.

This sequence joins TRBV7-9 and TRBJ2-5, with 7 bases lining up with TRBD2. Germline V CDR1 and CDR2: SEHNR, FQNEAQ (reference sequence). V lost 5 bases to trimming and J lost 7 bases; unmatched junction nucleotides: 16. This CDR3 is built from 16 residues. The CDR3 spells CASSLALGSGEVTQYF. The CDR3 nucleotides read TGTGCCAGCAGCCTCGCCCTGGGCAGCGGGGAGGTGACCCAGTACTTC.

This chain connects TRBV28 to TRBJ2-7; 12 bases map to TRBD1. J gave up 5 bases and V 2 bases, and 10 bases lay outside the gene matches. The germline CDR1 and CDR2 sequences are MDHEN and SYDVKM. This CDR3 has 17 amino acids. The CDR3 spells CASSLAPGTGGPDEQYF. The DNA of the CDR3 is TGTGCCAGCAGTTTAGCCCCCGGGACAGGGGGCCCAGACGAGCAGTACTTC.